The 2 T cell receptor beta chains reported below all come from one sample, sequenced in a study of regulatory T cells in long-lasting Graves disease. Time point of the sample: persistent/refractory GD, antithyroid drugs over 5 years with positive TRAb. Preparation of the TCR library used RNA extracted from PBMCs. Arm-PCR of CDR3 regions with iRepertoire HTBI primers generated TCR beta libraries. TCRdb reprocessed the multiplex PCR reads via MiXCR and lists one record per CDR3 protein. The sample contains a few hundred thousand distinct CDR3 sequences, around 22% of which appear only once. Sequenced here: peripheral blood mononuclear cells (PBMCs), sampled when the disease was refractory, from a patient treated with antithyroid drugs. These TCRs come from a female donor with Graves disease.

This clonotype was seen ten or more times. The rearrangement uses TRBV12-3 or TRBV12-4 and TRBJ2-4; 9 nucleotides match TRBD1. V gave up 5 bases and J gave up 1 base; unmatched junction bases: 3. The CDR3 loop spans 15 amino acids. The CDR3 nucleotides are TGTGCCAGCAGTGGGACAGGGATTGCCAAAAACATTCAGTACTTC. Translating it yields CASSGTGIAKNIQYF.

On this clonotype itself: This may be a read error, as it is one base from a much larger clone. The CDR3 sequence is CASSPGPTGTSNQPQHF. CDR3 sequence (DNA): TGTGCCAGCAGCCCTGGCCCGACAGGGACGAGCAATCAGCCCCAGCATTTT. The chain links TRBV11-2 to TRBJ1-5, with TRBD1 matching over 7 bases. Germline-derived CDR1 and CDR2 are SGHAT and FQNNGV. This CDR3 is 17 amino acids long. After removal of 5 bases from V and 1 base from J, the junction contained 11 bases not matched to a gene.